These 3 T cell receptor beta chains share one sample of origin, sequenced in a study of blood T cell repertoires in COVID-19. Measured with immunoSEQ multiplex PCR; TCRdb has only the in-frame clones, and not every one. This sample carries fewer than 300,000 clones, 75% to 90% of them seen once, and the ten largest clones take 6.3%. Sequenced sample: peripheral blood. The receptor source for this set is a woman aged 45-65 years with COVID-19, enrolled during active disease.

V usage is TRBV9 and J usage is TRBJ1-1; 9 bases align to TRBD1. Per the germline V gene, CDR1 is SGDLS and CDR2 is YYNGEE. V lost 1 base, J lost 5 bases, and 3 bases stayed unmatched. The CDR3 loop spans 14 amino acids. The CDR3 region has the DNA TGTGCCAGCAGCGTAATGGGACAGGGTACTGAAGCTTTCTTT. It translates to CASSVMGQGTEAFF.

This chain joins TRBV6-5 and TRBJ2-7, with D possibly being TRBD2 (6 bases). There are 14 residues in the CDR3. CDR1 is MNHEY and CDR2 is SVGAGI in the germline V gene. Trimming took off 2 bases at V and 4 bases at J, with 12 bases between the two ends. CDR3 sequence reads: CASSYAGGPYEQYF. DNA for the CDR3: TGTGCCAGCAGTTACGCTGGAGGGCCTTACGAGCAGTACTTC.

The gene calls are TRBV18 and TRBJ1-2; maybe TRBD1 (6 bases). V lost 3 bases to trimming and J lost 0 bases, with 8 bases between them. In germline, CDR1 is KGHSH, CDR2 LQKENI. The CDR3 is 14 amino acids. DNA of the CDR3: TGTGCCAGCTCACCGGGACACGCTAACTATGGCTACACCTTC. This codes for CASSPGHANYGYTF.